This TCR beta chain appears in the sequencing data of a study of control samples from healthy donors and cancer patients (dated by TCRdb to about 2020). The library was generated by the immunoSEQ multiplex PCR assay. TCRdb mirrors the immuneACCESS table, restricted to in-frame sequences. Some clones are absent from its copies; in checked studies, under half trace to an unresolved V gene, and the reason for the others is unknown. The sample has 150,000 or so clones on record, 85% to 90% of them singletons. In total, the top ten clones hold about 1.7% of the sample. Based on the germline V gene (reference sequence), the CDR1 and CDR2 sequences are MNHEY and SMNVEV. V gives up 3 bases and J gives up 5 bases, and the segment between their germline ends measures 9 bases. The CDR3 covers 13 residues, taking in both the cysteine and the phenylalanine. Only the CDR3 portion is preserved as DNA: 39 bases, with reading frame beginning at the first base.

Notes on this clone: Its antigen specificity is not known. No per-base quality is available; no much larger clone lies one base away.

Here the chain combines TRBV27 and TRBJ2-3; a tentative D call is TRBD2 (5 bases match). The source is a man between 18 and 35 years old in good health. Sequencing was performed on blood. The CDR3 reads CASSFGEEDTQYF. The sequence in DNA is TGTGCCAGCAGTTTCGGGGAAGAAGATACGCAGTATTTT.